Below, one TCR beta chain is given with its context. Blood CD4+ CD25-low CD127-high conventional T cells supplied the genomic DNA template. V trimming: 0 bases; J trimming: 12 bases; junction bases outside the gene matches: 3. This CDR3 spans 14 amino acids. Germline V gene lookup returns CDR1 SGHNT and CDR2 YENEEA. These data belong to a study of regulatory and conventional T cells in RAG deficiency. Clones were sequenced by immunoSEQ multiplex PCR, and TCRdb holds only the in-frame ones, with some missing. The sample includes about 30,000 clones, roughly 96% of them seen just once. The sample also formed part of further work on regulatory T cells. That investigation notes: The primer mix had 52 TRBV and 13 TRBJ primers.

This rearrangement joins TRBV11-3 to TRBJ2-1; TRBD2 agrees at 12 bases. Material: CD25- CD4+ T cells sorted from blood. This receptor was taken from a human donor in good health. The CDR3 DNA is TGTGCCAGCAGCTTAGATTCTAGCGGGGGGGGGCAGTTCTTC. Encoded protein: CASSLDSSGGGQFF.